This T cell receptor beta chain is from a study of glioma-infiltrating T cells. Using RNA template, CDR3s of TCR alpha and beta were amplified with iRepertoire arm-PCR. Tissue mRNA or PBMC total RNA, about 85-400 ng, went into one-step reverse transcription and amplification. Via MiXCR, TCRdb re-called the multiplex PCR reads, giving one row per CDR3 protein. This table has 16,000 or so distinct CDR3 sequences, roughly 64% appearing once. This clonotype is judged medium-sized. The target antigen is unknown. The CDR3 consists of 15 residues. Trimming removed 4 bases from V and 9 bases from J; junction bases left unmatched: 11. Germline assignment: CDR1 LGHDT and CDR2 YNNKEL (reference sequence). General study findings and limits: Gliomas, especially low-grade, showed above-expected tissue-blood divergence; non-neoplastic patients showed below. Tissue and blood shared very few CDR3 sequences.

The clonotype comes from a human donor with low-grade glioma or glioblastoma, undergoing nonglioma brain surgery, or in good health (not recorded which). Sequenced sample: glioma tissue, nonneoplastic brain tissue, or PBMCs (not recorded which). V is TRBV3-1 and J is TRBJ2-1, with 8 bases identical to TRBD2. The CDR3 DNA follows: TGTGCCAGCAGCCCTGCCCGAAGCGGGGGAGGTGAGCAGTTCTTC. This translates into CASSPARSGGGEQFF.